These 5 T cell receptor beta chains originate from one sample sequenced in a study of shared clonotypes between healthy human individuals. Repertoires were generated with immunoSEQ multiplex PCR, while TCRdb's copy carries only in-frame clones and drops some. The sample holds 600,000 to 700,000 clones, approximately 73% seen once. Material: memory CD4+ T cells sorted from blood. This sample's subset: CD45RA-negative fraction. All receptors derive from a woman aged 25 to 39 in good health.

The rearrangement uses TRBV23-1 and TRBJ2-5; D is uncertain. TRBV23-1 is known as an ORF, though its function is uncertain. The V and J ends lost 2 bases and 5 bases respectively, with 18 bases between them. This CDR3 is 16 amino acids long. CDR3 region: CASSQGGKALKETQYF. The CDR3 DNA sequence: TGCGCCAGCAGTCAAGGTGGCAAAGCCTTAAAGGAGACCCAGTACTTC.

The J gene is TRBJ2-7, the V gene TRBV5-1, with 10 positions matching TRBD1. The CDR3 is 17 amino acids. With 0 bases clipped from V and 2 bases from J, the junction kept 8 bases outside the gene matches. Germline loops: CDR1 SGHRS, CDR2 YFSETQ. Here the CDR3 reads CASSLVAGTGETYEQYF. The CDR3 coding sequence is TGCGCCAGCAGCTTGGTCGCCGGGACAGGGGAGACCTACGAGCAGTACTTC.

This clone has ten or more counts. The V and J genes are TRBV7-2 and TRBJ2-1; D is perhaps TRBD2 (5 bases). There are 10 residues in the CDR3. Germline CDR1 and CDR2: SGHTA and FQGNSA. Trimming removed 8 bases from V and 7 bases from J, with 6 bases in between. This CDR3 reads CASGGNEQFF. CDR3 DNA: TGTGCCAGCGGAGGAAATGAGCAGTTCTTC. Based on the CDR3 plus reference TRBV7-2 and TRBJ2-1, the full variable domain is GAGVSQSPSNKVTEKGKDVELRCDPISGHTALYWYRQSLGQGLEFLIYFQGNSAPDKSGLPSDRFSAERTGGSVSTLTIQRTQQEDSAVYLCASGGNEQFFGPGTRLTVL.

CDR3 sequence (DNA): TGTGCCAGCAAGTTTTTAAGGGGACGAGATACGCAGTATTTT. As protein: CASKFLRGRDTQYF. The chain links TRBV27 to TRBJ2-3; D tentatively fits TRBD1 or TRBD2 (5 bases each). The CDR3 extends over 14 amino acids. Germline-derived CDR1 and CDR2 are MNHEY and SMNVEV (reference sequence). The germline V and J ends were trimmed by 7 bases and 5 bases, with 16 bases remaining between them.

This rearrangement joins TRBV7-8 to TRBJ1-2; no clear D. The V end lost 5 bases, the J end lost 0 bases, and 13 bases lay between the germline ends. This CDR3 is built from 15 residues. The germline gives CDR1 SGHVS, CDR2 FQNEAQ. In nucleotides, the CDR3 is TGTGCCAGCAGCCCCCGGAGGATTCCTAACTATGGCTACACCTTC. Residues: CASSPRRIPNYGYTF.